This T cell receptor beta chain was obtained from a study of cytomegalovirus exposure and HLA in healthy donors. The donors were members of the roughly 120-subject validation cohort (separate from the roughly 670-subject first cohort). For this clone: As yet, its antigen is unknown.

Germline V lookup: CDR1 SNHLY, CDR2 FYNNEI. Losses at the gene ends were 6 bases for V and 2 bases for J; bases not matched to a gene: 4. CDR3 length: 15 amino acids. Study-level points and caveats: According to a later analysis, TCR clusters from the first cohort tended to co-occur in the approximately 130 validation repertoires. There were about 160 TCR beta chains listed as cytomegalovirus-associated. The dataset shows that most TCR sequences were rare, while some public TCRs occurred in many donors.

Profiling relied on immunoSEQ multiplex PCR, and the TCRdb table lists in-frame clones only, not all of them. The sample holds approximately 150,000 clones; 85% to 90% are singletons and the top ten take about 3.5%. The chain uses TRBV2 and TRBJ1-5; 10 bases agree with TRBD1. The sequence was obtained from a woman between 18 and 29 years old in good health and CMV-seropositive. Material: PBMCs. CDR3 nucleotides: TGTGCCAGCAGCCCCGGGACAGGGGGCAATCAGCCCCAGCATTTT. Its protein product is CASSPGTGGNQPQHF.